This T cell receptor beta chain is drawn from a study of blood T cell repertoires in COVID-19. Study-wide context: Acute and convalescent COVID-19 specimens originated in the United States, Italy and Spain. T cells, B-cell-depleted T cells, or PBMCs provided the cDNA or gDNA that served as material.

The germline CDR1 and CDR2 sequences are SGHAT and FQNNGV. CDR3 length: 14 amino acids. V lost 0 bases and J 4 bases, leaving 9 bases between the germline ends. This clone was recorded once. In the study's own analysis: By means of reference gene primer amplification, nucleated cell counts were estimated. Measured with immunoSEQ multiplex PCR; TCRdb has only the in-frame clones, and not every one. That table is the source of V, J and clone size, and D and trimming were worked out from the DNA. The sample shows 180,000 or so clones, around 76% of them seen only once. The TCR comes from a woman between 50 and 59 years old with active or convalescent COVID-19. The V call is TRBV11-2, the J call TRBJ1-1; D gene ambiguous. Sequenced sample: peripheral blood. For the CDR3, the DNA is TGTGCCAGCAGCTTAGATCGGGTTCCCACTGAAGCTTTCTTT. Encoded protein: CASSLDRVPTEAFF.